These T cell receptor beta chains were read from a single sample in a study of T-cell reconstitution after alpha-beta-depleted transplantation in children. TCRdb re-called the PCR reads through MiXCR, storing one row per CDR3 protein. The table has just over 950,000 distinct CDR3 sequences, about 31% seen once. Source: PBMCs, mostly from graft donor cells, taken 360 days after TCRalphabeta/CD19-depleted stem cell transplant. All receptors come from a boy under two years old who had a stem cell transplant for SCID, so the T cells may come from the graft donor. Each CDR3 is given with its conserved first and last residue. D genes are given only for firm matches. Clone sizes are given selectively: once, few, many, or a class where the clone is expanded.

D	size	V	J	length	DNA	CDR3
-	many	TRBV6-2/TRBV6-3	TRBJ2-7	12	TGTGCCAGCAGTTACAAGACCTACGAGCAGTACTTC	CASSYKTYEQYF
-	-	TRBV3-1	TRBJ2-1	13	TGTGCCAGCAGCCAAGATATATACAATGAGCAGTTCTTC	CASSQDIYNEQFF
-	-	TRBV7-2	TRBJ2-7	13	TGTGCCAGCAGCTTAATCCTGCCCTACGAGCAGTACTTC	CASSLILPYEQYF
TRBD2	-	TRBV5-1	TRBJ2-1	15	TGCGCCAGCAGCTCATCGGGACTAGCGATGGGTGAGCAGTTCTTC	CASSSSGLAMGEQFF
-	once	TRBV20-1	TRBJ2-1	14	TGCAGTGTTGGGGAGCATAGAAGGACTCGTGAGCAGTTCTTC	CSVGEHRRTREQFF
TRBD2	few	TRBV4-3	TRBJ2-2	17	TGCGCCAGCAGCCAAGGTTGGGAGGGAGCGAACACCGGGGAGCTGTTTTTT	CASSQGWEGANTGELFF
TRBD1	few	TRBV10-2	TRBJ1-1	14	TGCGCCAGCAGTGACAGGGGGGGAAAACGGGAAGCTTTCTTT	CASSDRGGKREAFF
TRBD1	-	TRBV7-7	TRBJ2-1	13	TGTGCCAGCAGCTGGACAGGGTCGAATGAGCAGTTCTTC	CASSWTGSNEQFF
-	few	TRBV29-1	TRBJ1-1	13	TGCAGCGTCTCGGACAGAGCCAACACTGAAGCTTTCTTT	CSVSDRANTEAFF
TRBD2	-	TRBV4-3	TRBJ2-5	17	TGCGCCAGCAGCCAAGAAGGAATAGCGGGGGGCCAAGAGACCCAGTACTTC	CASSQEGIAGGQETQYF
-	-	TRBV12-3/TRBV12-4	TRBJ2-7	13	TGTGCCAGCAAGGTACAGGGCCGCTACGAGCAGTACTTC	CASKVQGRYEQYF
-	-	TRBV6-2/TRBV6-3	TRBJ2-5	15	TGTGCCAGCAGTTACGAGCAGGGAGTTGGAGAGACCCAGTACTTC	CASSYEQGVGETQYF
TRBD1	-	TRBV20-1	TRBJ1-3	15	TGCAGTGCTAGAGATCAGACAGGGCCTGGAAACACCATATATTTT	CSARDQTGPGNTIYF
-	few	TRBV2	TRBJ2-7	15	TGTGCCAGCAGCGCCACCGCCTATTCGGCCCACGAGCAGTACTTC	CASSATAYSAHEQYF
TRBD1	few	TRBV5-1	TRBJ2-6	18	TGCGCCAGCAGCGGACAGGGACGGTCGTACTCTGGGGCCAACGTCCTGACTTTC	CASSGQGRSYSGANVLTF
-	-	TRBV12-3/TRBV12-4	TRBJ1-5	13	TGTGCCAGCAGTTTAAACGCGGGGCAGCCCCAGCATTTT	CASSLNAGQPQHF
-	few	TRBV5-1	TRBJ2-7	13	TGCGCCAGCAGCTACGACAGCCCCTACGAGCAGTACTTC	CASSYDSPYEQYF
-	few	TRBV7-9	TRBJ2-6	12	TGTGCCACCAACTCTGGGGCCAACGTCCTGACTTTC	CATNSGANVLTF
-	many	TRBV5-1	TRBJ2-1	12	TGTGCCAGCAGCACCCAGTACAATGAGCAGTTCTTC	CASSTQYNEQFF
-	-	TRBV24-1	TRBJ2-3	14	TGTGCCACCAGGGGTAAGGGGAGCTCAGATACGCAGTATTTT	CATRGKGSSDTQYF
-	few	TRBV7-9	TRBJ2-1	13	TGTGCCACGACGGGGCAGGACACCAATGAGCAGTTCTTC	CATTGQDTNEQFF
TRBD1	few	TRBV4-1	TRBJ1-2	15	TGCGCCAGCAGCCTTACCGGGACAGAGAACTATGGCTACACCTTC	CASSLTGTENYGYTF
TRBD2	-	TRBV20-1	TRBJ2-1	14	TGCAGTGCTAGGGGGCCTAGCGGGGGAAAAGAGCAGTTCTTC	CSARGPSGGKEQFF
TRBD2	-	TRBV18	TRBJ2-1	13	TGTGCCAGCTCACCGGAGCGGGGTGGTGAGCAGTTCTTC	CASSPERGGEQFF
TRBD2	few	TRBV2	TRBJ2-1	14	TGTGCCAGCAGTGAAGCGGATCAGCGGGGGCCCCAGTTCTTC	CASSEADQRGPQFF
-	-	TRBV6-5	TRBJ1-2	15	TGTGCCAGCAGTTACGCGGAGGGTTTGTCCGGTGGCTACACCTTC	CASSYAEGLSGGYTF
TRBD2	few	TRBV20-1	TRBJ2-1	16	TGCAGTGCCCCCCCCTCGCCGGGACTAGCCTACAATGAGCAGTTCTTC	CSAPPSPGLAYNEQFF
TRBD1	-	TRBV7-9	TRBJ1-1	17	TGTGCCAGCAGCTTCCCCCGGCGAGGGGGCGTAGGGACTGAAGCTTTCTTT	CASSFPRRGGVGTEAFF
-	-	TRBV27	TRBJ2-7	15	TGTGCCAGCAGTTTAAATGGGGGTGGGTGGAGCGAGCAGTACTTC	CASSLNGGGWSEQYF
-	-	TRBV28	TRBJ2-1	16	TGTGCCAGCAGTTTGGACGGAGCTAGCTCCTACAATGAGCAGTTCTTC	CASSLDGASSYNEQFF
TRBD2	few	TRBV20-1	TRBJ2-1	14	TGCAGTGCTAGGAGCGGGGGGAACCACAATGAGCAGTTCTTC	CSARSGGNHNEQFF
TRBD2	-	TRBV7-2	TRBJ2-3	16	TGTGCCAGCAGCATAAGGACTAGCGGGAGGATGGATACGCAGTATTTT	CASSIRTSGRMDTQYF
TRBD1	few	TRBV3-1	TRBJ2-7	15	TGTGCCAGCAGCCGCGGAGGACAGGGGTCCTACGAGCAGTACTTC	CASSRGGQGSYEQYF
TRBD1	-	TRBV6-5	TRBJ1-4	14	TGTGCCAGCAGTTACGAAGGGACAGAGGGAAAACTGTTTTTT	CASSYEGTEGKLFF
TRBD1	-	TRBV6-2/TRBV6-3	TRBJ1-2	12	TGTGCCAGCAGCGACAGGGCCCGAGGCTACACCTTC	CASSDRARGYTF
TRBD1	-	TRBV2	TRBJ2-7	13	TGTGCCAGCAATTACAGGGGGGTAAACGAGCAGTACTTC	CASNYRGVNEQYF
-	-	TRBV20-1	TRBJ2-7	13	TGCAGTGCTAAGGCACAGACCCTTCACGAGCAGTACTTC	CSAKAQTLHEQYF
TRBD2	-	TRBV20-1	TRBJ2-2	13	TGCAGTGCTACGCGGGGGGGTATCGGGGAGCTGTTTTTT	CSATRGGIGELFF
-	-	TRBV5-1	TRBJ1-1	16	TGCGCCAGCAGCCCCCGCCCCGGGACGGCGAACACTGAAGCTTTCTTT	CASSPRPGTANTEAFF
TRBD2	few	TRBV7-2	TRBJ2-7	14	TGTGCCAGCAGCTTTGGGGACTACTACTACGAGCAGTACTTC	CASSFGDYYYEQYF
TRBD2	few	TRBV4-1	TRBJ2-3	16	TGCGCCAGCAGCCAATACGCAGCGGGGGGCACAGATACGCAGTATTTT	CASSQYAAGGTDTQYF
TRBD2	-	TRBV6-5	TRBJ2-1	17	TGTGCCAGCAGTTCGCCACCACTAGCGCCTTCCTACAATGAGCAGTTCTTC	CASSSPPLAPSYNEQFF
TRBD1	few	TRBV13	TRBJ2-1	14	TGTGCCAGCAGCACCAGGGACAGGAGCAATGAGCAGTTCTTC	CASSTRDRSNEQFF
TRBD2	-	TRBV20-1	TRBJ2-3	14	TGCAGTGCTAGACTAGCGGTATTCACAGATACGCAGTATTTT	CSARLAVFTDTQYF
TRBD1	few	TRBV10-3	TRBJ2-1	13	TGTGCCATCAGCCGGACAGGGGACAATGAGCAGTTCTTC	CAISRTGDNEQFF
TRBD2	-	TRBV6-5	TRBJ2-3	17	TGTGCCAGCAGTTACTCCCCCGGGACTAGACGGCCTGATACGCAGTATTTT	CASSYSPGTRRPDTQYF
-	few	TRBV29-1	TRBJ2-7	12	TGCAGCGTTGAAGATGTGGGGATCGAGCAGTACTTC	CSVEDVGIEQYF
TRBD2	-	TRBV7-2	TRBJ2-1	14	TGTGCCAGCAGTCACGGACTAGCGGGGTATGAGCAGTTCTTC	CASSHGLAGYEQFF
TRBD2	many	TRBV4-1	TRBJ2-1	15	TGCGCCAGCAGCCAAGCGGGGGGGCTAGGGGATGAGCAGTTCTTC	CASSQAGGLGDEQFF
TRBD1	-	TRBV10-3	TRBJ2-5	15	TGTGCCATCAGTGAGCGGACAGGGATCCAAGAGACCCAGTACTTC	CAISERTGIQETQYF
TRBD2	few	TRBV19	TRBJ2-1	15	TGTGCCAGTAGCCCCACTAGCGGGGGGATCGGTGAGCAGTTCTTC	CASSPTSGGIGEQFF
-	-	TRBV4-1	TRBJ2-3	14	TGCGCCAGCAGTTACGCGGGAAAGGCAGATACGCAGTATTTT	CASSYAGKADTQYF
TRBD1	-	TRBV5-1	TRBJ2-1	16	TGCGCCAGCAGCTGGGGACAGATGAGCACCTACAATGAGCAGTTCTTC	CASSWGQMSTYNEQFF
TRBD2	-	TRBV5-4	TRBJ2-2	15	TGTGCCAGCAGCCCCGGAGGGAGGGCCGGCGGGGAGCTGTTTTTT	CASSPGGRAGGELFF